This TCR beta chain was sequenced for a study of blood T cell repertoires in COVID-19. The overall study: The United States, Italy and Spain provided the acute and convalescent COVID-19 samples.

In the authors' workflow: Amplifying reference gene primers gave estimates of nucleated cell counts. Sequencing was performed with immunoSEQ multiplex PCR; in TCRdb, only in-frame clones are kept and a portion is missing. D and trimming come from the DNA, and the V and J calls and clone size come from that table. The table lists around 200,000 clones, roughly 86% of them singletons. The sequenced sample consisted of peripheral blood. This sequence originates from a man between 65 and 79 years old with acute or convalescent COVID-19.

CDR3 residues: CASRDFLSGDTQYF. The CDR3 DNA reads TGTGCCAGCAGAGACTTCCTTTCCGGGGATACGCAGTATTTT. The V and J genes are TRBV2 and TRBJ2-3, with no clear D. Germline V lookup: CDR1 SNHLY, CDR2 FYNNEI. This CDR3 contains 14 residues. V lost 6 bases to trimming and J lost 6 bases, with 16 bases between them. The whole variable domain, remainder taken from reference TRBV2 and TRBJ2-3, is EPEVTQTPSHQVTQMGQEVILRCVPISNHLYFYWYRQILGQKVEFLVSFYNNEISEKSEIFDDQFSVERPDGSNFTLKIRSTKLEDSAMYFCASRDFLSGDTQYFGPGTRLTVL.